These 26 T cell receptor beta chains share one sample of origin, sequenced in a study of OX40 agonist ivuxolimab in advanced cancers. Clones were read by immunoSEQ multiplex PCR, and TCRdb kept only the in-frame ones, dropping some. This sample carries roughly 67,000 clones, about 92% of them seen once, and the ten largest clones take roughly 10%. Source: CD4+ or CD8+ T cells sorted from blood, taken in a trial of the OX40 agonist ivuxolimab. The receptors originated from an adult with an advanced solid tumor such as melanoma, head and neck, liver or kidney cancer.

This clone is judged medium-sized. The chain has TRBV9 and TRBJ2-7, with 8 nucleotides matching TRBD1. CDR3 length: 13 amino acids. The germline V gene has CDR1 SGDLS and CDR2 YYNGEE. J lost 3 bases, V lost 7 bases, and 6 bases had no gene match. CDR3 sequence: CASLADRVYEQYF. CDR3 DNA: TGTGCCAGCCTGGCGGACAGGGTCTACGAGCAGTACTTC. Full variable domain (outside the CDR3, taken from reference TRBV9 and TRBJ2-7): DSGVTQTPKHLITATGQRVTLRCSPRSGDLSVYWYQQSLDQGLQFLIQYYNGEERAKGNILERFSAQQFPDLHSELNLSSLELGDSALYFCASLADRVYEQYFGPGTRLTVT.

The genes are TRBV19 and TRBJ1-1, with D unresolved. The germline V gene has CDR1 LNHDA and CDR2 SQIVND (reference sequence). The CDR3 extends over 15 amino acids. V lost 0 bases to trimming and J lost 1 base, with 9 bases between them. The CDR3 loop reads CASSIDPDANTEAFF. The CDR3 bases are TGTGCCAGTAGTATAGACCCGGACGCGAACACTGAAGCTTTCTTT.

V usage is TRBV5-6 and J usage is TRBJ2-5; the D is unclear. V lost 4 bases to trimming and J lost 2 bases, with 9 bases between them. CDR3 length equals 13 residues. Germline loops: CDR1 SGHDT, CDR2 YYEEEE. The CDR3 is CASSPAGQETQYF. The DNA of the CDR3 is TGTGCCAGCAGCCCCGCTGGGCAAGAGACCCAGTACTTC.

The rearrangement joins TRBV7-6 to TRBJ2-7, with 7 bases identical to TRBD2. In germline, CDR1 is SGHVS, CDR2 FNYEAQ. J lost 3 bases, V lost 3 bases, and 8 bases had no gene match. CDR3 length: 15 amino acids. The CDR3 coding sequence is TGTGCCAGCAGCTTTGGGGGGGTCGGCAGCTACGAGCAGTACTTC. Amino acids: CASSFGGVGSYEQYF.

Comments on this clone: The junction differs from germline at one of its ends, possibly a read error. The chain links TRBV10-3 to TRBJ2-7; D is uncertain. Germline V lookup: CDR1 ENHRY, CDR2 SYGVKD. This CDR3 has 13 residues. The CDR3 spells CAIRDMSSYEQYF. CDR3 coding DNA: TGTGCCATCCGTGACATGAGCTCCTACGAGCAGTACTTC.

This chain uses TRBV9 with TRBJ2-7; the D gene is possibly TRBD2 (7 bases). CDR3 length: 15 amino acids. V lost 6 bases and J lost 0, with 16 bases in between. Germline V gene lookup returns CDR1 SGDLS and CDR2 YYNGEE. The CDR3 DNA reads as TGTGCCAGCAACCTGGCGGGGGCCCCCTCCTACGAGCAGTACTTC. It translates to CASNLAGAPSYEQYF.

The chain uses TRBV9 and TRBJ2-1; D remains unclear. CDR3 length: 13 amino acids. The ends were cut back, 7 bases at V and 0 bases at J, with 8 bases in the middle. The germline CDR1 and CDR2 sequences are SGDLS and YYNGEE. The CDR3 loop is CASQESSYNEQFF. The CDR3 nucleotides read TGTGCCAGCCAGGAAAGCTCCTACAATGAGCAGTTCTTC.

The V gene is TRBV11-2, the J gene TRBJ2-7; D might be TRBD1 (5 bases). Germline V CDR1 and CDR2: SGHAT, FQNNGV. This CDR3 is built from 14 residues. The germline V and J ends were trimmed by 1 base and 4 bases, with 11 bases remaining between them. CDR3: CASSLGAAGYEQYF. In nucleotides, the CDR3 is TGTGCCAGCAGCTTAGGAGCCGCAGGGTACGAGCAGTACTTC.

The gene calls are TRBV7-9 and TRBJ2-7; 7 nucleotides match TRBD2. This CDR3 has 13 amino acids. Germline V gives CDR1 SEHNR, CDR2 FQNEAQ (reference sequence). The ends lost 2 bases at V and 5 bases at J; junction bases unmatched: 3. CDR3 DNA sequence: TGTGCCAGCAGCTTATGGGCGGGGGACGAGCAGTACTTC. It yields the protein CASSLWAGDEQYF.

This chain connects TRBV11-2 to TRBJ2-5; D gene ambiguous. This CDR3 region has 11 residues. The V gene lost 3 bases and the J gene lost 11 bases, with 10 bases spanning the gap. CDR1 and CDR2 from the germline V gene are SGHAT and FQNNGV. CDR3 sequence: CASSLGFGQYF. The CDR3 nucleotides read TGTGCCAGCAGCTTGGGATTCGGGCAGTACTTC. The full variable domain, with the rest looked up from reference TRBV11-2 and TRBJ2-5, is EAGVAQSPRYKIIEKRQSVAFWCNPISGHATLYWYQQILGQGPKLLIQFQNNGVVDDSQLPKDRFSAERLKGVDSTLKIQPAKLEDSAVYLCASSLGFGQYFGPGTRLLVL.

This clone was observed once. V gene TRBV6-1 combines with J gene TRBJ2-1, with TRBD2 matching over 8 bases. This CDR3 spans 15 amino acids. The junction had 12 bases not matched to a gene; V was cut back by 10 bases and J by 4 bases. Germline V CDR1 and CDR2: MNHNS, SASEGT. The CDR3 DNA reads TGTGCCACAAGCGGGGGAGCCTCGGAGTACAATGAGCAGTTCTTC. Protein product: CATSGGASEYNEQFF.

This clone was counted a few times. The chain uses TRBV4-3 and TRBJ2-7; tentatively, D is TRBD1 (6 bases). The CDR3 runs 17 residues. V dropped 1 base and J dropped 0 bases, with 16 bases sitting between them. Germline V gives CDR1 LGHNA, CDR2 YSLEER. In nucleotides, the CDR3 is TGCGCCAGCAGCCAAGCCCCAATCGGACAGTCCTCCTACGAGCAGTACTTC. This sequence encodes CASSQAPIGQSSYEQYF.

CDR3 region: CASRIAGATYEQYF. CDR3 in DNA: TGTGCCAGCAGAATAGCGGGGGCTACCTACGAGCAGTACTTC. V is TRBV27 and J is TRBJ2-7; 9 positions match TRBD2. J was trimmed by 2 bases and V by 6 bases; bases with no gene match: 5. In germline, CDR1 is MNHEY, CDR2 SMNVEV (reference sequence). CDR3 size: 14 residues.

About this clone itself: Other DNA sequences in this sample translate to the same CDR3. CDR3 bases: TGTGCCAGCAGTTTATTGCAGGGGGCAGGGGGCTACACCTTC. Residues: CASSLLQGAGGYTF. The rearrangement uses TRBV27 and TRBJ1-2; 8 bases map to TRBD1. The V and J ends lost 1 base and 8 bases, in that order; junction bases with no gene match: 6. Germline V gene sequence: CDR1 MNHEY, CDR2 SMNVEV (reference sequence). The CDR3 runs to 14 residues.

The chain links TRBV4-1 to TRBJ1-5, with D uncertain. From germline, CDR1 is MGHRA and CDR2 YSYEKL. The germline V and J ends were trimmed by 0 bases and 0 bases, with 6 bases remaining between them. This CDR3 is 15 amino acids long. Here the CDR3 DNA reads TGCGCCAGCAGCCAAGAGGAATATAGCAATCAGCCCCAGCATTTT. The encoded protein is CASSQEEYSNQPQHF.

This chain uses TRBV9 with TRBJ1-1, with D tentatively TRBD1 (5 bases). The CDR3 length is 14 residues. Germline V CDR1 and CDR2: SGDLS, YYNGEE. The V gene lost 7 bases and the J gene lost 0 bases, with 13 bases spanning the gap. CDR3 in DNA: TGTGCCAGCGGCGGGGTGGGGGTGAACACTGAAGCTTTCTTT. Translation gives CASGGVGVNTEAFF.

This chain connects TRBV5-5 to TRBJ1-3; no clear D gene. V was clipped by 0 bases and J by 0 bases, with 4 bases between them. CDR3 length: 14 residues. Per the germline V gene, CDR1 is SGHKS and CDR2 is YYEKEE (reference sequence). The CDR3 region has the DNA TGTGCCAGCAGCTTGGGGAGCTCTGGAAACACCATATATTTT. It yields the protein CASSLGSSGNTIYF.

The genes are TRBV5-1 and TRBJ2-1; no firm D call. Germline CDR1 SGHRS, CDR2 YFSETQ. This CDR3 is 13 amino acids long. V was pared by 0 bases and J by 4 bases, with 5 bases between. The CDR3 loop is CASSLDRYNEQFF. CDR3 nucleotide sequence: TGCGCCAGCAGCTTGGATCGATACAATGAGCAGTTCTTC.

The rearrangement joins TRBV7-9 to TRBJ1-2; perhaps TRBD1 as D (6 bases). The germline V and J ends were trimmed by 3 bases and 6 bases, with 14 bases remaining between them. CDR1 SEHNR and CDR2 FQNEAQ come from the germline V gene (reference sequence). CDR3 length: 14 amino acids. The chain's CDR3 is CASSFLGGEDGYTF. The DNA for the CDR3 is TGTGCCAGCAGCTTTTTAGGGGGGGAGGATGGCTACACCTTC.

The J gene is TRBJ1-1, the V gene TRBV6-1, with D perhaps matching TRBD1 (5 bases). CDR1 is MNHNS, CDR2 SASEGT, per germline. V was pared by 3 bases and J by 1 base, with 6 bases between. There are 13 residues in the CDR3. The CDR3: CASSDGGNTEAFF. The CDR3 DNA sequence: TGTGCCAGCAGTGATGGGGGGAACACTGAAGCTTTCTTT.

The chain is built from TRBV4-3 and TRBJ2-1; 9 bases are shared with TRBD1. Germline values: CDR1 LGHNA, CDR2 YSLEER. CDR3 length equals 15 residues. The V segment lost 4 bases and the J segment 7 bases; nucleotides outside the gene matches: 8. The CDR3 loop reads CASSLGTGTGNEQFF. The DNA of the CDR3 is TGCGCCAGCAGCCTTGGGACAGGGACGGGTAATGAGCAGTTCTTC.

J is TRBJ2-3 and V is TRBV7-9, with a possible D match to TRBD2 (5 bases). Trimming took off 5 bases at V and 3 bases at J, with 9 bases between the two ends. Per germline, CDR1 SEHNR and CDR2 FQNEAQ (reference sequence). The CDR3 consists of 13 residues. The CDR3 loop reads CASSPGGTDTQYF. In DNA, the CDR3 is TGTGCCAGCAGCCCGGGCGGGACAGATACGCAGTATTTT.

The chain carries TRBV9 and TRBJ2-1; tentative D call: TRBD1 (5 bases). CDR3 length: 14 amino acids. With 0 bases removed from V and 5 bases from J, the gap between germline ends came to 9 bases. Germline CDR1 reads SGDLS; CDR2 reads YYNGEE. The CDR3 coding sequence is TGTGCCAGCAGCGTAGAGTTCAGGGACAATGAGCAGTTCTTC. Translation gives CASSVEFRDNEQFF.

The V call is TRBV13, the J call TRBJ2-7; D tentatively reads TRBD1 or TRBD2 (6 bases each). This CDR3 spans 15 amino acids. The germline V gene has CDR1 PRHDT and CDR2 FYEKMQ (reference sequence). V was trimmed by 4 bases and J by 3 bases, leaving 16 bases between them. The CDR3 DNA sequence: TGTGCCAGCAGCTCGCGCAGGGGACTTGTCTACGAGCAGTACTTC. Protein sequence: CASSSRRGLVYEQYF.

J is TRBJ1-5 and V is TRBV9; no clear D. The CDR3 extends over 15 amino acids. Germline loops: CDR1 SGDLS, CDR2 YYNGEE. V lost 4 bases and J 1 base, leaving 12 bases between the germline ends. Here the CDR3 reads CASSPGGGSNQPQHF. As DNA, the CDR3 is TGTGCCAGCAGCCCCGGAGGAGGGAGCAATCAGCCCCAGCATTTT.

The chain links TRBV9 to TRBJ2-3; 11 bases agree with TRBD2. The CDR3 runs to 19 residues. Germline assignment: CDR1 SGDLS and CDR2 YYNGEE. The V and J ends lost 0 bases and 0 bases, in that order; junction bases with no gene match: 9. The CDR3 DNA reads TGTGCCAGCAGCGTAGCTACCCAGGGACTAGCGGATAGCACAGATACGCAGTATTTT. It translates to CASSVATQGLADSTDTQYF.